The text below deals with one TCR beta chain. The data stem from a study of response to subunit inactivated influenza vaccine. Each CDR3 protein gets one entry after TCRdb re-called the RT-PCR reads with MiXCR. This sample has 200,000 to 250,000 distinct CDR3 sequences, with less than 15% found just once. The source was non-naive T cells sorted from PBMCs, collected about 14 days before vaccination. This TCR derives from a man aged 50 to 59 who received an inactivated influenza vaccine.

This chain's CDR3 is CSVGGSSYEQYF. DNA of the CDR3: TGCAGCGTTGGCGGGAGCTCCTACGAGCAGTACTTC. The chain is built from TRBV29-1 and TRBJ2-7; 7 bases map to TRBD2. Looked up from germline, CDR1 is SQVTM and CDR2 is ANQGSEA. The CDR3 contains 12 residues. Trimming at V came to 4 bases and at J to 0 bases, leaving 0 bases not matched to a gene.